Here is one TCR beta chain with its context. TCRbeta library construction was performed incorporating unique molecular identifiers. TCRdb processed the PCR reads anew with MiXCR; each CDR3 protein has one entry. The profile shows some 520,000 distinct CDR3 sequences, 32% of them singletons. Germline trimming cut 2 bases from V and 5 bases from J; bases unmatched to any gene: 4. This CDR3 is built from 16 residues. CDR1 and CDR2 from the germline V gene are MNHEY and SVGEGT. This specimen belongs to a study of T-cell reconstitution after alpha-beta-depleted transplantation in children. Sequenced material: PBMCs from the stem cell graft donor, taken from the stem cell graft. The receptor was isolated from a human donor who donated a stem cell graft to a child with aplastic anemia. The chain joins TRBV6-2 or TRBV6-3 to TRBJ2-1; 12 nucleotides agree with TRBD2. CDR3 in amino acids: CASSYGLAGGDNEQFF. The CDR3 DNA follows: TGTGCCAGCAGTTACGGCCTAGCGGGAGGGGACAATGAGCAGTTCTTC.